These 26 T cell receptor beta chains came from one sample sequenced in a study of tumor-infiltrating lymphocytes in primary liver carcinoma (dated by TCRdb to about 2017). Total RNA and DNA were co-extracted without cell sorting from approximately 20-30 mg of bulk tissue using the AllPrep DNA/RNA mini kit. Sequencing was performed on an Illumina HiSeq 2500. A constant-region primer and ProtoScript II reverse transcriptase were used to reverse-transcribe TCRbeta-specific cDNA from approximately 550 ng total RNA. The TCRbeta libraries were prepared through three rounds of nested multiplex PCR following a slightly modified ARM-PCR procedure. Multiplex TRBV1-TRBV30 forward primers and a Cbeta reverse primer were used in the first two PCR rounds, each of which was run for around 10 cycles. TCRdb applied fastp at Q25 and MiXCR to the public reads, then kept only in-frame beta chains. For every CDR3 protein sequence, its rows merge into one entry that carries the most common genes and DNA. Here the sample has roughly 70,000 distinct CDR3 sequences; about three quarters occur a single time. Around 44% of the sample is taken by the ten largest.

The sequenced sample was liver tumor tissue from sampling region 4. In light of the paper, this sample's cell subset or site label describes: tumor region T4, right-lateral pole. Receptor source: a man aged 35-49 years with primary liver carcinoma and hepatitis B virus infection.

This clonotype has at least ten counts. The chain joins TRBV30 to TRBJ2-7; a weak D match, TRBD2 (6 bases). This CDR3 comprises 13 residues. The V and J ends lost 2 bases and 0 bases respectively, with 8 bases between them. Germline values: CDR1 GTSNPN, CDR2 SVGIG (reference sequence). The CDR3 protein is CAWSREDSYEQYF. CDR3 DNA sequence: TGTGCCTGGAGTAGGGAGGACTCCTACGAGCAGTACTTC. Together with reference TRBV30 and TRBJ2-7, the CDR3 gives the full variable domain: SQTIHQWPATLVQPVGSPLSLECTVEGTSNPNLYWYRQAAGRGLQLLFYSVGIGQISSEVPQNLSASRPQDRQFILSSKKLLLSDSGFYLCAWSREDSYEQYFGPGTRLTVT.

The chain uses TRBV6-1 and TRBJ2-1, with 7 bases fitting TRBD2. Germline values: CDR1 MNHNS, CDR2 SASEGT. The CDR3 is 15 amino acids. V lost 10 bases, J lost 2 bases, and 11 bases stayed unmatched. The CDR3 is CAITLGGGAYNEQFF. The CDR3 nucleotides read TGTGCCATCACTCTAGGCGGGGGAGCCTACAATGAGCAGTTCTTC.

This clonotype was seen more than once but under ten times. The rearrangement uses TRBV25-1 and TRBJ2-5; maybe TRBD1 (5 bases). V was shortened by 4 bases and J by 3 bases, with 6 bases between the two germline ends. Germline CDR1 and CDR2: MGHDK and SYGVNS. There are 12 residues in the CDR3. DNA of the CDR3: TGTGCCAGCAGTGGACAGAAAGAGACCCAGTACTTC. As protein: CASSGQKETQYF.

Concerning this clonotype: The junction departs from germline at one end; a sequencing error may be responsible. This chain links TRBV12-3 or TRBV12-4 with TRBJ2-3; TRBD1 aligns across 7 bases. This CDR3 contains 15 residues. The CDR3 coding sequence is TGTGTCAGCAGATACGACAAAGGGGGCGAAGAAACGCAGTATTTT. Translation gives CVSRYDKGGEETQYF.

This clonotype appeared many times. The chain carries TRBV6-6 and TRBJ2-3; TRBD2 matches at 7 bases. The germline CDR1 and CDR2 sequences are MNHNY and SVGAGI (reference sequence). V was clipped by 5 bases and J by 3 bases; unmatched bases: 8. This CDR3 has 15 amino acids. Here the CDR3 DNA reads TGTGCCAGCAGTCCCCATGCTAGCGGAACAGATACGCAGTATTTT. Protein sequence: CASSPHASGTDTQYF.

For this clonotype: A much larger clone is a single base away; this may be a read error. The CDR3, as DNA: TGTGCCAGCAGCCCCGGGACTAGCGGGACCATCCAAGAGACCCAGCACTTC. Its translation: CASSPGTSGTIQETQHF. The gene calls are TRBV7-9 and TRBJ2-5, with TRBD2 matching 13 bases. The germline gives CDR1 SEHNR, CDR2 FQNEAQ (reference sequence). The CDR3 is 17 amino acids.

The table lists this clonotype with many counts. The rearrangement joins TRBV7-9 to TRBJ2-5; 9 bases fit TRBD1. The trim removed 4 bases at V and 1 base at J, leaving 1 base unmatched. This CDR3 is built from 14 residues. CDR1 SEHNR and CDR2 FQNEAQ come from the germline V gene (reference sequence). The CDR3 nucleotides are TGTGCCAGCAGCTCGACAGGGGGCCAAGAGACCCAGTACTTC. Translation gives CASSSTGGQETQYF.

This clonotype was detected many times. An end of the junction does not agree with germline; a read error may underlie this. The chain carries TRBV11-3 and TRBJ1-5; possibly TRBD1 or TRBD2 for D (5 bases each). The J call may be incorrect, as the DNA end agrees better with TRBJ2-3. The CDR3 is 15 residues long. Germline-derived CDR1 and CDR2 are SGHNT and YENEEA. CDR3 DNA: TGTACCAGCAGCTTAGATCTGGGGGTGGCTCAGCCCCAGTATTTT. Translated, it gives CTSSLDLGVAQPQYF.

Details on this clonotype: No conserved phenylalanine or tryptophan ends this CDR3, so it is likely a read error. Because the CDR3's place on the DNA is in doubt, the DNA is left out and the CDR3 is given as listed by TCRdb. The chain recombines TRBV10-3 with TRBJ2-1. CDR1 and CDR2 from the germline V gene are ENHRY and SYGVKD. Inclusive of both ends, the CDR3 amounts to 12 amino acids. CDR3 sequence reads: CATGPSYNEQFL.

Points on this clonotype: A read error may produce the germline difference seen at one junction end. The chain joins TRBV28 to TRBJ2-7; the match to TRBD2 covers 9 bases. CDR1 and CDR2 (germline): MDHEN, SYDVKM. The length of the CDR3 is 19 residues. CDR3 in DNA: TGTGCCAGCAGTTCATTCGGTACAAAGAGCGGGAGGCTCATCTACGAGCATTACTTC. Encoded protein: CASSSFGTKSGRLIYEHYF.

In its sample, this clonotype was seen once. The chain combines TRBV12-3 or TRBV12-4 with TRBJ2-7; possible D gene TRBD1, 6 bases. This CDR3 is built from 15 residues. V gave up 8 bases and J gave up 2 bases, with 19 bases separating them. The CDR3 region is CASRLRDTGTYEQYF. Here the CDR3 DNA reads TGTGCCAGCCGGCTAAGGGACACAGGTACCTACGAGCAGTACTTC.

This clonotype was detected a few times. The chain carries TRBV10-2 and TRBJ2-1; weak D call: TRBD2 (6 bases). The V end was cut by 8 bases, the J end by 0 bases, with 11 bases between. The CDR3 is 14 residues long. In germline, CDR1 is WSHSY, CDR2 SAAADI. CDR3 nucleotide sequence: TGCGCCAGCTGTGTGACTAGCTCCTACAATGAGCAGTTCTTC. It translates to CASCVTSSYNEQFF.

Remarks on this clonotype: Its ends do not fully match the called genes, so a read error is possible. The chain combines TRBV11-2 with TRBJ1-5; 7 bases match TRBD1. The CDR3 runs 15 residues. Germline CDR1 reads SGHAT; CDR2 reads FQNNGV. CDR3 loop: CVSSPDRSINQPQHF. As DNA, the CDR3 is TGTGTCAGCAGCCCGGACAGGAGTATCAATCAGCCCCAGCATTTT.

The chain has TRBV11-2 and TRBJ2-7, with TRBD1 matching 11 bases. CDR3 length equals 15 residues. V was clipped by 5 bases and J by 5 bases; unmatched bases: 8. The germline V gene has CDR1 SGHAT and CDR2 FQNNGV. The CDR3 loop is CASSGGQGVVHEQYF. Here the CDR3 DNA reads TGTGCCAGCAGCGGGGGACAGGGGGTTGTGCACGAGCAGTACTTC.

As to this clonotype: Possible read error: a much larger clone is one base away. This sequence joins TRBV12-3 or TRBV12-4 and TRBJ2-5; D is uncertain. CDR3 length: 13 amino acids. In DNA, the CDR3 is TGTCCCAGCAGCGTAGGCGACCAAGAGACCCAGTACTTC. Translated, it gives CPSSVGDQETQYF.

The chain joins TRBV11-1 to TRBJ2-5; 12 nucleotides agree with TRBD2. In germline, CDR1 is SGHAT, CDR2 FQDESV (reference sequence). The CDR3 is made up of 15 amino acids. V gave up 3 bases and J gave up 14 bases; unmatched junction bases: 13. DNA for the CDR3: TGTGCCAGCAGCTTTGAGACTAGCGGGAGAGAGATGCAATACTTC. Its translation is CASSFETSGREMQYF.

Comments on this clonotype: No conserved phenylalanine or tryptophan ends this CDR3, so it is likely a read error. No DNA is shown, since the ends of the CDR3 on it are uncertain; the CDR3 is the one TCRdb lists. The chain is built from TRBV6-1 and TRBJ2-7; the table calls TRBD1, which could not be checked here. The CDR3 spans 13 residues, counting both ends. Germline-derived CDR1 and CDR2 are MNHNS and SASEGT. CDR3 in amino acids: CASSDGDRAEQYS.

A remark on this clonotype: Relative to the germline gene, one junction end is altered; a read error may explain this. The chain has TRBV11-2 and TRBJ1-4; D is unclear. This CDR3 region has 16 residues. Per the germline V gene, CDR1 is SGHAT and CDR2 is FQNNGV. CDR3 region: CPSSKTPGGTNEKLFF. Written as DNA, the CDR3 is TGTCCCAGCAGCAAGACACCAGGAGGAACAAATGAAAAACTATTTTTT.

Concerning this clonotype: A junction end diverges from the germline sequence, so it may reflect a read error. The chain is built from TRBV5-4 and TRBJ1-1, with D perhaps TRBD1 (5 bases). Germline loops: CDR1 SGHNT, CDR2 YYREEE (reference sequence). The CDR3 has 11 amino acids. The CDR3 reads CASGGEPEAFF. The DNA of the CDR3 is TGCGCCAGTGGAGGGGAGCCTGAAGCTTTCTTT. The full variable domain, its missing parts supplied by reference TRBV5-4 and TRBJ1-1, is ETGVTQSPTHLIKTRGQQVTLRCSSQSGHNTVSWYQQALGQGPQFIFQYYREEENGRGNFPPRFSGLQFPNYSSELNVNALELDDSALYLCASGGEPEAFFGQGTRLTVV.

Of note for this clonotype: Relative to the germline gene, one junction end is altered; a read error may explain this. V gene TRBV4-1 combines with J gene TRBJ2-5; 8 bases match TRBD1. The CDR3 totals 14 residues. The germline V gene encodes CDR1 MGHRA and CDR2 YSYEKL. CDR3 loop: CTSSPSGGGESQYF. The CDR3 DNA is TGCACTAGCAGCCCTTCAGGGGGCGGTGAGAGCCAGTACTTC.

The V gene is TRBV5-1, the J gene TRBJ2-5, with 11 bases matching TRBD1. CDR3 length: 15 amino acids. The J segment lost 5 bases and the V segment lost 9 bases, leaving 12 bases of the junction unmatched. Germline V gene sequence: CDR1 SGHRS, CDR2 YFSETQ. CDR3 protein: CAIQTGQGARETQYF. The CDR3 DNA is TGCGCCATCCAAACCGGACAGGGGGCCCGGGAGACCCAGTACTTC. The full variable domain, in which reference TRBV5-1 and TRBJ2-5 provide the parts outside the CDR3, is KAGVTQTPRYLIKTRGQQVTLSCSPISGHRSVSWYQQTPGQGLQFLFEYFSETQRNKGNFPGRFSGRQFSNSRSEMNVSTLELGDSALYLCAIQTGQGARETQYFGPGTRLLVL.

This clonotype has just one count. The chain recombines TRBV5-1 with TRBJ2-7; no definite D call. The germline gives CDR1 SGHRS, CDR2 YFSETQ. V was clipped by 1 base and J by 5 bases, with 13 bases between them. The CDR3 is 14 amino acids. Here the CDR3 reads CASSLRPTPDEQYF. In DNA form, the CDR3 reads TGCGCCAGCAGCTTGAGACCCACCCCCGACGAGCAGTACTTC.

J is TRBJ1-1 and V is TRBV11-2, with a tentative D call TRBD1 (6 bases). The CDR3 is 16 amino acids. Trimming shortened V by 5 bases and J by 8 bases, and 24 bases separated the two germline ends. CDR1 is SGHAT and CDR2 is FQNNGV in the germline V gene. CDR3 bases: TGTGCCAGCAGCCGAGGCAGGGCAGGGGTCCTCACCGAAGCTTTCTTT. Translated: CASSRGRAGVLTEAFF.

This clonotype showed up many times. The chain has TRBV11-2 and TRBJ2-1, with TRBD2 matching over 12 bases. J lost 5 bases, V lost 5 bases, and 4 bases had no gene match. In germline, CDR1 is SGHAT, CDR2 FQNNGV. CDR3 size: 15 residues. The CDR3 region is CASSQTSGSNNEQFF. CDR3 bases: TGTGCCAGCAGCCAGACTAGCGGGAGCAACAATGAGCAGTTCTTC.

On this clonotype itself: The germline gene is not matched at one end of the junction; a read error may be the cause. CDR3 in DNA: TGCGCCAGCAGTGGACTAGCGGGTAGCACAGATACGCAGTATTTT. It translates to CASSGLAGSTDTQYF. J is TRBJ2-3 and V is TRBV6-1; TRBD2 agrees at 11 bases. The CDR3 extends over 15 amino acids. Germline V gene lookup returns CDR1 MNHNS and CDR2 SASEGT.

This clonotype was detected many times. It may be a read error: a sequence one base away is much more abundant. The chain employs TRBV29-1 and TRBJ1-1; D is unresolved. CDR3 length: 15 amino acids. Trimming took 4 bases from V and 4 from J, leaving 19 bases between them. Germline values: CDR1 SQVTM, CDR2 ANQGSEA. The CDR3 region has the DNA TGCAGCGTTGGTGGAGGATGGGGTATGAGCACTGAAGCTTTCTTT. Encoded protein: CSVGGGWGMSTEAFF.